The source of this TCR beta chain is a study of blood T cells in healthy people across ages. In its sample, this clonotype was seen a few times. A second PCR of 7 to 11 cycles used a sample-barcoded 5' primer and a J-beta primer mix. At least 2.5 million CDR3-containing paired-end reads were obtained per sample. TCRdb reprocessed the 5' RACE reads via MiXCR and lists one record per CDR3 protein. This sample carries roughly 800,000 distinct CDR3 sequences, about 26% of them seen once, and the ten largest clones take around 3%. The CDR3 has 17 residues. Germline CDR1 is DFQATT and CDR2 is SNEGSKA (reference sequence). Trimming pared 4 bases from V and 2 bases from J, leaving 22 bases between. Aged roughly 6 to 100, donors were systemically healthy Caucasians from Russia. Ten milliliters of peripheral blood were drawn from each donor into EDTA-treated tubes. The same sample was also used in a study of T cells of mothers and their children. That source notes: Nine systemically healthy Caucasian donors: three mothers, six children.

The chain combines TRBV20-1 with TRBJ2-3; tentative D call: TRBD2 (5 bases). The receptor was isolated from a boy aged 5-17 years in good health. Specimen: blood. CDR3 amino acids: CSATDLRRRSFTDTQYF. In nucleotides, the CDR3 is TGCAGTGCTACTGATCTCCGGAGGCGTTCCTTCACAGATACGCAGTATTTT.